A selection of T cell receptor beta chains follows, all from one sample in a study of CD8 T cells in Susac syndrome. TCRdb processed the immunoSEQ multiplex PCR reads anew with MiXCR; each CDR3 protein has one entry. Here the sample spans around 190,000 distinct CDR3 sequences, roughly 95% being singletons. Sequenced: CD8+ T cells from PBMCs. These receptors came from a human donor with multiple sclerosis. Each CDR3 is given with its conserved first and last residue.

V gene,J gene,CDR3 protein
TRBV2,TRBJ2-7,CATDRGSSYEQYF
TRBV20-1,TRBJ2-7,CSARSRQGHRSYEQYF
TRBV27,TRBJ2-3,CASSYSWAGGDTQYF
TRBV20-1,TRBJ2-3,CSASISGSTDTQYF
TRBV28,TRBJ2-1,CASSHPLLARTYNEQFF
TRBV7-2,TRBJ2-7,CASSLVAESSYEQYF
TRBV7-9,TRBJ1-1,CASGNRQIQEAFF
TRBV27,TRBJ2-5,CASSLSDSQETQYF
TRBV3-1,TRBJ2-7,CASSLANRGRSYEQYF
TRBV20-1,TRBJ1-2,CSARTANYGYTF
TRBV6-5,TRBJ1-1,CASSFDRGTEAFF
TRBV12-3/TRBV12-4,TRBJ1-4,CASSLFRKDNEKLFF
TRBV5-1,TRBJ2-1,CASSDSRAGGYNEQFF
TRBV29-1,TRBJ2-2,CSGVPPGGELFF
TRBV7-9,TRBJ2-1,CASTDRSSYNEQFF
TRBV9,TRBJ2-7,CASGTGVGEQYF
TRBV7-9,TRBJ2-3,CASSLWRGYDTQYF
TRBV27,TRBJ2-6,CASSLSGANVLTF
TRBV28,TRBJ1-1,CASSLIANLNTEAFF
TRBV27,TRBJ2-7,CASSLGLANEQYF
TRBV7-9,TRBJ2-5,CASNPWERDRTEETQYF
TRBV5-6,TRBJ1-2,CASSSVDSEGYTF
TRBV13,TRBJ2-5,CASSLGGGAFETQYF
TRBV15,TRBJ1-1,CATSRYQGDTEAFF